The TCR beta chain described here comes from a study of cytomegalovirus exposure and HLA in healthy donors. Whole-study context: Of the donors genotyped, approximately 410 in all, over 80% fell in the Caucasian-associated ancestry cluster.

Germline V gene lookup returns CDR1 LGHNA and CDR2 YNFKEQ. This CDR3 is 15 amino acids long. Deletions cut 1 base from V and 7 bases from J, with 14 bases between. A multiplex PCR was run with 60 Vbeta primers and 13 Jbeta primers. Authors' analysis steps: In a later analysis, of 80 million or so unique beta chains, roughly 10 million appeared in at least two donors. Some clones are missing from TCRdb's copy, which holds only in-frame ones; the method was immunoSEQ multiplex PCR. The V and J calls and clone size are taken from that table; D and trimming were inferred from the DNA. The table has about 190,000 clones, 80% to 90% seen once.

The rearrangement links TRBV4-2 to TRBJ2-1; TRBD1 might be the D (6 bases). The receptor comes from a male donor in good health and CMV-seronegative. Sequencing input: PBMCs. Here the CDR3 reads CASSQVGSGENEQFF. The CDR3 coding sequence is TGTGCCAGCAGCCAAGTGGGTTCAGGGGAGAATGAGCAGTTCTTC.